Included here is one T cell receptor beta chain sequence, with context. What it binds is unknown. These data belong to a study of OX40 agonist ivuxolimab in advanced cancers. Study-level findings and limits: Clonal expansion from baseline to week 6 occurred in both CD4+ and CD8+ T cells.

TCRdb's table, derived via immunoSEQ multiplex PCR, lists solely in-frame clones and lacks some. Among roughly 95,000 clones, approximately 84% were seen once, and the ten largest hold about 1.9%. The germline V and J ends were trimmed by 7 bases and 4 bases, with 13 bases remaining between them. CDR1 and CDR2 (germline): LNHDA, SQIVND (reference sequence). The CDR3 contains 14 residues. Sequenced material: CD4+ or CD8+ T cells sorted from blood, taken in a trial of the OX40 agonist ivuxolimab. The source of this sequence is an adult with an advanced solid tumor such as melanoma, head and neck, liver or kidney cancer. V is TRBV19 and J is TRBJ2-2; perhaps TRBD1 as D (5 bases). The CDR3 DNA sequence: TGTGCCAGTACTTCAGGGCTCTTCACCGGGGAGCTGTTTTTT. This encodes CASTSGLFTGELFF.